The 25 T cell receptor beta chains below were found in one sample sequenced in a study of blood T cell repertoires in COVID-19 (dated by TCRdb to between 2020 and 2021). The library was produced with the immunoSEQ multiplex PCR assay. In its TCRdb copy, this immuneACCESS table keeps in-frame sequences only and misses some clones. Where compared with another copy, unresolved V genes explain less than half of these, and the others have no known cause. Across this sample there are about 26,000 clones, with roughly nine tenths seen only once. The biggest ten clones account for about 7.6% of the sample. Material for sequencing was peripheral blood. The receptors were gathered from a human donor in a cohort sampled during active COVID-19.

This clone was seen a few times. The rearrangement joins TRBV13 to TRBJ2-7; 8 nucleotides align to TRBD2. Per germline, CDR1 PRHDT and CDR2 FYEKMQ (reference sequence). J was trimmed by 2 bases and V by 0 bases; bases with no gene match: 0. The CDR3 runs to 14 residues. Written as DNA, the CDR3 is TGTGCCAGCAGCTTAGGACTAGCGGCCTACGAGCAGTACTTC. The encoded protein is CASSLGLAAYEQYF.

CDR3 protein: CASSLGAVPYEQYF. The CDR3 bases are TGTGCCAGCAGCTTAGGAGCGGTCCCCTACGAGCAGTACTTC. The chain links TRBV11-2 to TRBJ2-7, with a weak D call TRBD2 (5 bases). The CDR3 runs to 14 residues. The V and J ends lost 1 base and 2 bases respectively, with 9 bases between them. CDR1 is SGHAT, CDR2 FQNNGV, per germline. Filled out from reference TRBV11-2 and TRBJ2-7, the complete variable domain reads EAGVAQSPRYKIIEKRQSVAFWCNPISGHATLYWYQQILGQGPKLLIQFQNNGVVDDSQLPKDRFSAERLKGVDSTLKIQPAKLEDSAVYLCASSLGAVPYEQYFGPGTRLTVT.

The V call is TRBV11-2, the J call TRBJ1-1; TRBD1 matches at 7 bases. J gave up 1 base and V 2 bases, and 4 bases lay outside the gene matches. CDR3 length equals 15 residues. Germline loops: CDR1 SGHAT, CDR2 FQNNGV. The CDR3 is CASSLYGDRNTEAFF. In DNA form, the CDR3 reads TGTGCCAGCAGCTTATATGGGGACAGGAACACTGAAGCTTTCTTT.

This chain joins TRBV6-5 and TRBJ2-2; D might be TRBD1 (6 bases). The CDR3 sequence is 13 residues long. The V gene lost 7 bases and the J gene lost 5 bases, with 11 bases spanning the gap. Germline V gene sequence: CDR1 MNHEY, CDR2 SVGAGI. CDR3 protein: CASNLQGTGELFF. For the CDR3, the DNA is TGTGCCAGCAACCTACAGGGAACCGGGGAGCTGTTTTTT.

The J gene is TRBJ1-5, the V gene TRBV7-2, with D perhaps matching TRBD1 (5 bases). Germline assignment: CDR1 SGHTA and CDR2 FQGNSA. Trimming left V 5 bases short and J 6 bases short, with 14 bases between. The CDR3 is made up of 14 amino acids. This chain's CDR3 is CASSPLGAGQPQHF. CDR3 in DNA: TGTGCCAGCAGCCCCTTAGGGGCCGGTCAGCCCCAGCATTTT.

The genes are TRBV19 and TRBJ1-4; TRBD1 matches at 7 bases. Trimming removed 8 bases from V and 4 bases from J; junction bases left unmatched: 4. The CDR3 loop spans 13 amino acids. Germline CDR1 and CDR2: LNHDA and SQIVND (reference sequence). CDR3 nucleotide sequence: TGTGCCAGTCAGGGACAGCTTAATGAAAAACTGTTTTTT. Amino acids: CASQGQLNEKLFF.

V is TRBV12-5 and J is TRBJ2-1; 7 bases align to TRBD2. This CDR3 is 15 amino acids long. Germline V CDR1 and CDR2: LGHNT, FRNRAP. Trimming removed 6 bases from V and 2 bases from J; junction bases left unmatched: 7. In DNA, the CDR3 is TGTGCTAGTGGCACCCTGCGGGGGACCTACAATGAGCAGTTCTTC. Protein product: CASGTLRGTYNEQFF.

This sequence joins TRBV29-1 and TRBJ2-5; 10 positions match TRBD1. Germline V lookup: CDR1 SQVTM, CDR2 ANQGSEA. The CDR3 spans 14 residues. The V gene end was trimmed by 7 bases and the J gene end by 9 bases; junction bases not matched to a gene: 14. The CDR3 DNA reads as TGCAGCGCTGGACAGGGGGATTCAAGAAAGCCCCAGTACTTC. Translated, it gives CSAGQGDSRKPQYF. The full variable domain, with the rest looked up from reference TRBV29-1 and TRBJ2-5, is SAVISQKPSRDICQRGTSLTIQCQVDSQVTMMFWYRQQPGQSLTLIATANQGSEATYESGFVIDKFPISRPNLTFSTLTVSNMSPEDSSIYLCSAGQGDSRKPQYFGPGTRLLVL.

The chain has TRBV7-9 and TRBJ1-4, with D possibly being TRBD1 (6 bases). The CDR3 is made up of 13 amino acids. V lost 5 bases, J lost 8 bases, and 12 bases lay in between. The germline V gene encodes CDR1 SEHNR and CDR2 FQNEAQ (reference sequence). The DNA for the CDR3 is TGTGCCAGCAGCCCCGGGACAACCGAAAAACTGTTTTTT. This gives the protein CASSPGTTEKLFF.

The gene calls are TRBV5-4 and TRBJ2-5, with 7 positions matching TRBD1. V shed 4 bases, J shed 3 bases, and the junction held 6 bases outside the gene matches. Germline-derived CDR1 and CDR2 are SGHNT and YYREEE (reference sequence). The CDR3 has 14 amino acids. CDR3: CASSLTGAEETQYF. The DNA for the CDR3 is TGTGCCAGCAGCCTCACAGGGGCGGAAGAGACCCAGTACTTC.

This sequence joins TRBV19 and TRBJ1-2, with D possibly TRBD1 on 6 matching bases. The V end lost 6 bases, the J end lost 4 bases, and 21 bases lay between the germline ends. This CDR3 has 16 amino acids. The germline V gene encodes CDR1 LNHDA and CDR2 SQIVND (reference sequence). CDR3 residues: CASSPFGGDRPYGYTF. CDR3 DNA sequence: TGTGCCAGTAGCCCCTTTGGGGGCGATCGACCCTATGGCTACACCTTC.

This clone was counted between two and nine times. The V and J genes are TRBV27 and TRBJ1-5, with TRBD1 identical over 7 bases. CDR3 length equals 15 residues. Germline-derived CDR1 and CDR2 are MNHEY and SMNVEV (reference sequence). V lost 2 bases and J lost 3; bases outside the gene matches: 4. CDR3 amino acids: CASSLRGQSNQPQHF. The CDR3 DNA sequence: TGTGCCAGCAGTTTAAGGGGACAGTCCAATCAGCCCCAGCATTTT.

This clone was seen just once. The chain combines TRBV14 with TRBJ2-2; weak D call: TRBD2 (6 bases). V shed 7 bases and J shed 1 base, with 19 bases lying between them. The CDR3 extends over 17 amino acids. CDR1 SGHDN and CDR2 FVKESK come from the germline V gene. This CDR3 is CASIAVWGVQNTGELFF. CDR3 in DNA: TGTGCCAGCATCGCCGTTTGGGGGGTTCAGAACACCGGGGAGCTGTTTTTT.

The chain joins TRBV6-5 to TRBJ2-3, with TRBD2 identical over 14 bases. This CDR3 is 16 amino acids long. The V gene end was trimmed by 4 bases and the J gene end by 1 base; junction bases not matched to a gene: 1. Germline values: CDR1 MNHEY, CDR2 SVGAGI. CDR3 DNA: TGTGCCAGCAGTTCGGGACTAGCGGGGGGCACAGATACGCAGTATTTT. Its protein is CASSSGLAGGTDTQYF.

The gene calls are TRBV5-1 and TRBJ1-2; no firm D call. The CDR3 contains 13 residues. Trimming removed 4 bases from V and 0 bases from J, with 7 bases in between. The germline gives CDR1 SGHRS, CDR2 YFSETQ. CDR3 bases: TGCGCCAGCAGCCCTAGCGCTAACTATGGCTACACCTTC. The encoded protein is CASSPSANYGYTF.

This rearrangement joins TRBV20-1 to TRBJ2-1; D remains unclear. The CDR3 consists of 11 residues. Germline lookup yields CDR1 DFQATT and CDR2 SNEGSKA (reference sequence). V dropped 2 bases and J dropped 8 bases, with 7 bases sitting between them. The CDR3 nucleotides are TGCAGTGCTAGACAGAACCATGAGCAGTTCTTC. This gives the protein CSARQNHEQFF.

The rearrangement links TRBV27 to TRBJ2-7; D is unclear. Germline values: CDR1 MNHEY, CDR2 SMNVEV (reference sequence). The CDR3 sequence is 15 residues long. With 5 bases removed from V and 6 bases from J, the gap between germline ends came to 20 bases. The CDR3 DNA follows: TGTGCCAGCAGTCTCCTACCCCTAAGCGTGGCCGAGCAGTACTTC. Protein: CASSLLPLSVAEQYF.

The rearrangement uses TRBV19 and TRBJ2-5; a possible D gene is TRBD2 (6 bases). The CDR3 contains 16 residues. The V gene lost 3 bases and the J gene lost 4 bases, with 18 bases spanning the gap. Germline V gene data show CDR1 as LNHDA and CDR2 as SQIVND (reference sequence). The CDR3 nucleotides are TGTGCCAGTAGTATGCTGGTGGGGGGTCCCCCAGAGACCCAGTACTTC. It yields the protein CASSMLVGGPPETQYF.

This sequence joins TRBV15 and TRBJ2-7; 7 nucleotides match TRBD2. The CDR3 spans 14 residues. CDR1 LNHNV and CDR2 YYDKDF come from the germline V gene (reference sequence). After removal of 2 bases from V and 6 bases from J, the junction contained 7 bases not matched to a gene. The CDR3 reads CATSRPGRRPEQYF. CDR3 DNA sequence: TGTGCCACCAGCAGACCCGGGAGGCGTCCCGAGCAGTACTTC.

In its sample, this clone was seen once. The J gene is TRBJ2-7, the V gene TRBV6-5; possible D gene TRBD1, 6 bases. Germline CDR1 MNHEY, CDR2 SVGAGI. There are 15 residues in the CDR3. V lost 6 bases, J lost 3 bases, and 18 bases lay in between. DNA of the CDR3: TGTGCCAGCAGCTACAGGGCAGCAGGGAACTACGAGCAGTACTTC. It encodes CASSYRAAGNYEQYF.

This chain connects TRBV7-2 to TRBJ2-7; TRBD2 matches at 8 bases. The V gene's germline CDR1 is SGHTA and CDR2 FQGNSA. The length of the CDR3 is 15 residues. V was clipped by 5 bases and J by 0 bases; unmatched bases: 6. CDR3 amino acids: CASSRTSLSSYEQYF. The DNA for the CDR3 is TGTGCCAGCAGCCGGACTAGCCTTAGCTCCTACGAGCAGTACTTC. Using reference TRBV7-2 and TRBJ2-7 for the parts outside the CDR3, the full variable domain is GAGVSQSPSNKVTEKGKDVELRCDPISGHTALYWYRQSLGQGLEFLIYFQGNSAPDKSGLPSDRFSAERTGGSVSTLTIQRTQQEDSAVYLCASSRTSLSSYEQYFGPGTRLTVT.

V is TRBV7-2 and J is TRBJ2-5; 10 bases fit TRBD2. The CDR3 runs to 16 residues. The junction had 9 bases not matched to a gene; V was cut back by 1 base and J by 7 bases. Germline V gene data show CDR1 as SGHTA and CDR2 as FQGNSA. CDR3 bases: TGTGCCAGCAGCTTAGACCCAGCGGGGGGGCCAGGGACCCAGTACTTC. Translated, it gives CASSLDPAGGPGTQYF.

The chain links TRBV5-4 to TRBJ2-7; weak D call: TRBD2 (5 bases). The CDR3 runs to 14 residues. Germline lookup yields CDR1 SGHNT and CDR2 YYREEE (reference sequence). V shed 4 bases and J shed 1 base, with 12 bases lying between them. For the CDR3, the DNA is TGTGCCAGCAGCCGGGCCGGAGGTTCCTACGAGCAGTACTTC. The encoded protein is CASSRAGGSYEQYF.

The J gene is TRBJ1-2, the V gene TRBV4-1; 11 nucleotides agree with TRBD1. CDR1 is MGHRA and CDR2 is YSYEKL in the germline V gene. The V segment lost 5 bases and the J segment 7 bases; nucleotides outside the gene matches: 9. The CDR3 contains 15 residues. The DNA for the CDR3 is TGCGCCAGCAGCTCCCCCGGGACAGGGGGAATTGGCTACACCTTC. Translating gives CASSSPGTGGIGYTF.

This chain uses TRBV6-2 or TRBV6-3 with TRBJ2-3; tentative D call: TRBD2 (5 bases). V was clipped by 2 bases and J by 2 bases, with 11 bases between them. The CDR3 sequence is 15 residues long. Germline V gene data show CDR1 as MNHEY and CDR2 as SVGEGT. CDR3 sequence (DNA): TGTGCCAGCAGTTACCAGACTACGACCACAGATACGCAGTATTTT. Its protein is CASSYQTTTTDTQYF.